One sample yielded the 14 T cell receptor beta chains listed below, sequenced in a study of blood T cells in healthy people across ages. Using a J-beta primer mix together with a sample-barcoded 5' primer, a second PCR was run for roughly 7 to 12 cycles. TCRdb recomputed calls from the 5' RACE reads with MiXCR, one row per CDR3 protein. The sample yields about 640,000 distinct CDR3 sequences, 45% to 65% seen once. The sample taken for sequencing was blood. Source of these receptors: a man in his 60s in good health.

This clonotype was seen a handful of times. The chain joins TRBV10-2 to TRBJ2-7; D call uncertain. Trimming shortened V by 11 bases and J by 5 bases, and 4 bases separated the two germline ends. CDR1 WSHSY and CDR2 SAAADI come from the germline V gene. The CDR3 spans 8 residues. The chain's CDR3 is CAPHEQYF. The CDR3 DNA reads TGCGCCCCCCACGAGCAGTACTTC.

DNA of the CDR3: TGCGCCAGCAGCCAAGAAGGGGGACAGGGGGCTTATTCACCCCTCCACTTT. The encoded protein is CASSQEGGQGAYSPLHF. The J gene is TRBJ1-6, the V gene TRBV4-1, with TRBD1 matching over 12 bases. Unmatched junction bases numbered 5, after V lost 0 bases and J lost 8 bases. CDR1 and CDR2 from the germline V gene are MGHRA and YSYEKL. The CDR3 has 17 residues.

This clonotype occurred a few times. V and J are TRBV20-1 and TRBJ2-1, with 9 bases lining up with TRBD2. Looked up from germline, CDR1 is DFQATT and CDR2 is SNEGSKA (reference sequence). The V and J ends lost 3 bases and 3 bases, in that order; junction bases with no gene match: 12. This CDR3 spans 17 amino acids. The CDR3 is CSARSGGQALDYNEQFF. CDR3 coding DNA: TGCAGTGCTAGGAGCGGGGGGCAAGCCCTCGACTACAATGAGCAGTTCTTC.

The chain links TRBV3-1 to TRBJ1-2; D unclear. V shed 4 bases and J shed 3 bases, with 9 bases lying between them. The CDR3 runs 13 residues. CDR1 is LGHDT and CDR2 is YNNKEL in the germline V gene (reference sequence). The CDR3 spells CASSREGHYGYTF. CDR3 in DNA: TGTGCCAGCAGCCGGGAGGGTCACTATGGCTACACCTTC.

CDR3: CASSFPGGDTQYF. The CDR3 DNA reads TGTGCCAGCAGTTTCCCGGGGGGGGATACGCAGTATTTT. The J gene is TRBJ2-3, the V gene TRBV12-3 or TRBV12-4, with 8 bases aligning to TRBD2. With V trimmed by 3 bases and J by 6 bases, 2 bases remained unmatched. The CDR3 contains 13 residues.

This clonotype came up a few times. The chain is built from TRBV20-1 and TRBJ2-6; 8 bases match TRBD1. Germline V gene data show CDR1 as DFQATT and CDR2 as SNEGSKA (reference sequence). The CDR3 covers 19 residues. Trimming took 1 base from V and 3 from J; bases not matched to a gene: 14. The CDR3 DNA follows: TGCAGTGCTAGAGGCCCGCAGGGGGCGAGTAGGGGTGGGGCCAACGTCCTGACTTTC. It is translated as CSARGPQGASRGGANVLTF.

The gene calls are TRBV15 and TRBJ1-2; tentatively, D is TRBD1 (5 bases). The CDR3 consists of 14 residues. The germline CDR1 and CDR2 sequences are LNHNV and YYDKDF (reference sequence). The V end was cut by 3 bases, the J end by 3 bases, with 11 bases between. Written as DNA, the CDR3 is TGTGCCACCAGCAGGGGACGGGTGGACTATGGCTACACCTTC. This encodes CATSRGRVDYGYTF.

The V and J genes are TRBV29-1 and TRBJ2-1, with D possibly matching TRBD1 (6 bases). Germline V gene sequence: CDR1 SQVTM, CDR2 ANQGSEA. CDR3 length: 13 amino acids. Trimming shortened V by 3 bases and J by 7 bases, and 13 bases separated the two germline ends. DNA of the CDR3: TGCAGCGTTGATCTCACAGGGTGGAATGAGCAGTTCTTC. It encodes CSVDLTGWNEQFF.

For the CDR3, the DNA is TGCGCCAGCAGCCGTACAGGGGATGTGGACAATGAGCAGTACTTC. Amino acid sequence: CASSRTGDVDNEQYF. The rearrangement joins TRBV4-1 to TRBJ2-5; 7 bases are a match to TRBD1. This CDR3 region has 15 residues. Germline V gene data show CDR1 as MGHRA and CDR2 as YSYEKL. V dropped 4 bases and J dropped 11; count of bases not matched to a gene: 16.

The CDR3 DNA follows: TGCGCCAGCAGCTCATCCGGGACCCGCACCGGGGAGCTGTTTTTT. Protein: CASSSSGTRTGELFF. This chain links TRBV5-1 with TRBJ2-2; D assignment may be TRBD1 or TRBD2 (5 bases each). Trimming pared 3 bases from V and 4 bases from J, leaving 13 bases between. CDR1 and CDR2 (germline): SGHRS, YFSETQ. The CDR3 is 15 amino acids.

Only a few counts were recorded for this clonotype. The chain combines TRBV29-1 with TRBJ2-5; possible D gene TRBD1, 5 bases. CDR1 is SQVTM, CDR2 ANQGSEA, per germline. V was cut by 2 bases and J by 1 base, with 11 bases left in between. This CDR3 is 14 amino acids long. CDR3 region: CSVERPGIQETQYF. In DNA form, the CDR3 reads TGCAGCGTTGAACGCCCAGGGATCCAAGAGACCCAGTACTTC.

Only one count was recorded for this clonotype. Compared with germline, one end of the junction differs, possibly owing to a read error. The V gene is TRBV28, the J gene TRBJ2-5; 8 bases align to TRBD1. The CDR3 spans 15 residues. CDR1 MDHEN and CDR2 SYDVKM come from the germline V gene. DNA of the CDR3: TGTGCCAGCAGTTTGAGGACAGGGAACCAAGAGGCCCAGTACTTC. As protein: CASSLRTGNQEAQYF.

In its sample, this clonotype was seen once. This sequence joins TRBV27 and TRBJ2-7; 10 positions match TRBD1. The germline gives CDR1 MNHEY, CDR2 SMNVEV (reference sequence). This CDR3 region has 15 residues. The V gene end was trimmed by 2 bases and the J gene end by 7 bases; junction bases not matched to a gene: 8. DNA for the CDR3: TGTGCCAGCAGTTTAGGGACAGGGGCGGCGAGGGAGCAGTACTTC. It specifies CASSLGTGAAREQYF.

This chain joins TRBV6-6 and TRBJ1-2; a possible D gene is TRBD1 (5 bases). The V end was cut by 2 bases, the J end by 2 bases, with 6 bases between. The CDR3 is 13 residues long. Germline CDR1 is MNHNY and CDR2 is SVGAGI (reference sequence). The CDR3 DNA sequence: TGTGCCAGCAGTTACGAGGGGAACTATGGCTACACCTTC. This gives the protein CASSYEGNYGYTF.